One and the same sample provided the 15 T cell receptor beta chains below, sequenced in a study of OX40 agonist ivuxolimab in advanced cancers. Some clones are missing from TCRdb's copy, which holds only in-frame ones; the method was immunoSEQ multiplex PCR. The table has some 74,000 clones, roughly four fifths seen once. The starting material was CD4+ or CD8+ T cells sorted from blood, obtained in a trial of the OX40 agonist ivuxolimab. Every receptor here comes from an adult with an advanced solid tumor such as melanoma, head and neck, liver or kidney cancer.

This clone has a handful of counts. Other DNA variants within this sample encode the same CDR3. V is TRBV28 and J is TRBJ2-7; no clear D. This CDR3 has 12 residues. Germline values: CDR1 MDHEN, CDR2 SYDVKM. Trimming cost V 3 bases and J 3 bases, with 6 bases left between them. CDR3 coding DNA: TGTGCCAGCAGTTTCCAGAACTACGAGCAGTACTTC. Protein product: CASSFQNYEQYF.

This chain connects TRBV21-1 to TRBJ2-3; the D call in the table, TRBD1, was not verified against the DNA. TRBV21-1 is a known pseudogene. The CDR3 loop spans 15 amino acids. The CDR3 nucleotides read TGTGCCAGCAGTTCTGGCAGGGGGTCGTGGGACACGCAGTATTTT. Translation gives CASSSGRGSWDTQYF.

This clone was seen a few times. This chain joins TRBV7-9 and TRBJ1-2; 7 bases match TRBD1. Germline V lookup: CDR1 SEHNR, CDR2 FQNEAQ (reference sequence). V dropped 5 bases and J dropped 6; count of bases not matched to a gene: 9. The CDR3 sequence is 14 residues long. CDR3: CASSPRGGADGYTF. The CDR3 region has the DNA TGTGCCAGCAGCCCCAGGGGGGGGGCAGATGGCTACACCTTC.

The chain recombines TRBV4-3 with TRBJ2-7; 8 bases are shared with TRBD1. Unmatched junction bases numbered 8, after V lost 0 bases and J lost 1 base. Germline V gene sequence: CDR1 LGHNA, CDR2 YSLEER. The CDR3 runs 17 residues. This CDR3 reads CASSQELSHRGSYEQYF. CDR3 DNA sequence: TGCGCCAGCAGCCAAGAGCTTTCCCACAGGGGGTCCTACGAGCAGTACTTC.

The V gene is TRBV11-2, the J gene TRBJ1-1; no firm D call. Germline CDR1 reads SGHAT; CDR2 reads FQNNGV. Trimming cost V 4 bases and J 6 bases, with 12 bases left between them. This CDR3 region has 13 residues. The CDR3 loop is CASSYAGNAEAFF. In nucleotides, the CDR3 is TGTGCCAGCAGCTATGCGGGAAATGCTGAAGCTTTCTTT.

The rearrangement joins TRBV7-6 to TRBJ2-7; unclear D gene. V lost 3 bases, J lost 3 bases, and 9 bases lay in between. The CDR3 runs 13 residues. The germline V gene encodes CDR1 SGHVS and CDR2 FNYEAQ. The CDR3 region has the DNA TGTGCCAGCAGCTTGGGTGGTCACTACGAGCAGTACTTC. It is translated as CASSLGGHYEQYF.

The chain carries TRBV5-5 and TRBJ2-7; 7 bases map to TRBD1. CDR3 length: 14 residues. CDR1 is SGHKS and CDR2 is YYEKEE in the germline V gene (reference sequence). Trimming removed 0 bases from V and 2 bases from J; junction bases left unmatched: 2. The CDR3 nucleotides read TGTGCCAGCAGCTTGGACAGGGGACCCTACGAGCAGTACTTC. As protein: CASSLDRGPYEQYF. Based on the CDR3 plus reference TRBV5-5 and TRBJ2-7, the full variable domain is DAGVTQSPTHLIKTRGQQVTLRCSPISGHKSVSWYQQVLGQGPQFIFQYYEKEERGRGNFPDRFSARQFPNYSSELNVNALLLGDSALYLCASSLDRGPYEQYFGPGTRLTVT.

The chain joins TRBV5-1 to TRBJ2-7; D assignment may be TRBD1 or TRBD2 (6 bases each). Looked up from germline, CDR1 is SGHRS and CDR2 is YFSETQ. The CDR3 length is 14 residues. V dropped 6 bases and J dropped 1 base, with 14 bases sitting between them. The CDR3 DNA sequence: TGCGCCAGCACCCTAAGGGGGGATTCCTACGAGCAGTACTTC. It codes for CASTLRGDSYEQYF.

J is TRBJ2-1 and V is TRBV6-5, with D unresolved. The length of the CDR3 is 14 residues. The germline gives CDR1 MNHEY, CDR2 SVGAGI. The V and J ends lost 5 bases and 6 bases respectively, with 14 bases between them. The CDR3 is CASSQQRSGNEQFF. The CDR3 coding sequence is TGTGCCAGCAGTCAACAGAGGTCAGGCAATGAGCAGTTCTTC.

The chain joins TRBV28 to TRBJ1-2; unclear D gene. The germline V and J ends were trimmed by 7 bases and 8 bases, with 14 bases remaining between them. The CDR3 is 12 residues long. Germline V gene lookup returns CDR1 MDHEN and CDR2 SYDVKM. The CDR3: CASNSPAWGYTF. The CDR3 DNA is TGTGCCAGCAACTCCCCGGCTTGGGGCTACACCTTC.

This clone was seen just once. The chain combines TRBV19 with TRBJ2-1, with a possible D match to TRBD2 (6 bases). This CDR3 has 16 residues. Germline loops: CDR1 LNHDA, CDR2 SQIVND (reference sequence). The V end was cut by 2 bases, the J end by 9 bases, with 20 bases between. CDR3 loop: CASSITAAGINSEQFF. For the CDR3, the DNA is TGTGCCAGTAGTATAACGGCGGCGGGAATTAATAGTGAGCAGTTCTTC.

V and J are TRBV9 and TRBJ1-4; D may be TRBD1 (5 bases). Germline CDR1 SGDLS, CDR2 YYNGEE. Trimming pared 2 bases from V and 0 bases from J, leaving 11 bases between. The CDR3 is 16 residues long. Here the CDR3 DNA reads TGTGCCAGCAGCGTGGGGCTGACAACAACTAATGAAAAACTGTTTTTT. Translating it yields CASSVGLTTTNEKLFF. Supplemented by reference TRBV9 and TRBJ1-4, the full variable domain reads DSGVTQTPKHLITATGQRVTLRCSPRSGDLSVYWYQQSLDQGLQFLIQYYNGEERAKGNILERFSAQQFPDLHSELNLSSLELGDSALYFCASSVGLTTTNEKLFFGSGTQLSVL.

The rearrangement uses TRBV18 and TRBJ2-5, with D uncertain. The V gene's germline CDR1 is KGHSH and CDR2 LQKENI. The V end lost 5 bases, the J end lost 5 bases, and 15 bases lay between the germline ends. This CDR3 region has 14 residues. For the CDR3, the DNA is TGTGCCAGCTCAGGTCCTACCGAGAGGGAGACCCAGTACTTC. Protein: CASSGPTERETQYF.

The chain has TRBV6-5 and TRBJ1-1, with D unresolved. Looked up from germline, CDR1 is MNHEY and CDR2 is SVGAGI. V lost 2 bases and J lost 2, with 3 bases in between. The CDR3 totals 12 residues. CDR3 sequence (DNA): TGTGCCAGCAGTTACCGCAACACTGAAGCTTTCTTT. Translating it yields CASSYRNTEAFF.

This chain uses TRBV5-1 with TRBJ1-4, with 7 bases aligning to TRBD1. The CDR3 has 17 residues. V was clipped by 1 base and J by 0 bases; unmatched bases: 6. Germline CDR1 and CDR2: SGHRS and YFSETQ. The CDR3 nucleotides read TGCGCCAGCAGCTTGATAACAGGGGCCCCAACTAATGAAAAACTGTTTTTT. Its translation is CASSLITGAPTNEKLFF.